These 10 T cell receptor beta chains were all obtained from the same sample, sequenced in a study of blood T cell repertoires in COVID-19. Sequenced by immunoSEQ multiplex PCR; TCRdb stores in-frame clones only, minus some. The sample yields about 74,000 clones, around 90% seen once. Sequencing was carried out using peripheral blood. The receptors originated from a woman aged 80 or over with active or convalescent COVID-19.

This clone was observed a single time. The J gene is TRBJ2-1, the V gene TRBV19; perhaps TRBD1 as D (8 bases). V lost 6 bases and J 7 bases, leaving 13 bases between the germline ends. CDR3 length: 13 amino acids. CDR1 is LNHDA, CDR2 SQIVND, per germline (reference sequence). CDR3 in amino acids: CASRNRGGNEQFF. CDR3 DNA sequence: TGTGCCAGTAGGAACAGGGGGGGTAATGAGCAGTTCTTC. Drawing the rest from reference TRBV19 and TRBJ2-1, the complete variable domain is DGGITQSPKYLFRKEGQNVTLSCEQNLNHDAMYWYRQDPGQGLRLIYYSQIVNDFQKGDIAEGYSVSREKKESFPLTVTSAQKNPTAFYLCASRNRGGNEQFFGPGTRLTVL.

The chain employs TRBV7-9 and TRBJ2-7, with D possibly being TRBD1 (5 bases). V lost 1 base, J lost 0 bases, and 16 bases lay in between. CDR3 size: 17 residues. Looked up from germline, CDR1 is SEHNR and CDR2 is FQNEAQ (reference sequence). The CDR3 loop is CASSLDPSDRPSYEQYF. In nucleotides, the CDR3 is TGTGCCAGCAGCTTAGACCCTTCTGACAGACCCTCCTACGAGCAGTACTTC.

J is TRBJ1-3 and V is TRBV7-2, with TRBD1 as a possible D gene (6 bases). The CDR3 runs to 17 residues. Trimming pared 2 bases from V and 4 bases from J, leaving 18 bases between. Per germline, CDR1 SGHTA and CDR2 FQGNSA. As DNA, the CDR3 is TGTGCCAGCAGCTTACTCCCGTTACAGGGCACCGGAAACACCATATATTTT. Translated, it gives CASSLLPLQGTGNTIYF.

The V and J genes are TRBV19 and TRBJ1-1; 11 nucleotides align to TRBD1. Trimming cost V 9 bases and J 1 base; bases outside gene matches: 4. Germline loops: CDR1 LNHDA, CDR2 SQIVND (reference sequence). The CDR3 covers 14 residues. The CDR3 is CASRDRGANTEAFF. CDR3 DNA: TGTGCCAGCCGGGACAGGGGGGCGAACACTGAAGCTTTCTTT.

The gene calls are TRBV11-2 and TRBJ1-3; D is ambiguous. V shed 4 bases and J shed 0 bases, with 13 bases lying between them. Germline V gene sequence: CDR1 SGHAT, CDR2 FQNNGV. This CDR3 is 16 amino acids long. CDR3 residues: CASSSYSDYSGNTIYF. CDR3 nucleotides: TGTGCCAGCAGCTCCTACTCCGATTACTCTGGAAACACCATATATTTT.

The chain recombines TRBV20-1 with TRBJ2-1; 9 bases align to TRBD1. Per germline, CDR1 DFQATT and CDR2 SNEGSKA (reference sequence). The CDR3 covers 11 residues. The CDR3 loop is CGGQGWGEQFF. CDR3 in DNA: TGCGGGGGACAGGGTTGGGGTGAGCAGTTCTTC.

This chain uses TRBV6-5 with TRBJ1-3, with TRBD1 matching 7 bases. This CDR3 is 16 amino acids long. Trimming removed 0 bases from V and 6 bases from J; junction bases left unmatched: 8. Germline CDR1 reads MNHEY; CDR2 reads SVGAGI. The chain's CDR3 is CASSYSRQGAENTIYF. CDR3 DNA: TGTGCCAGCAGTTACTCGAGACAGGGAGCTGAAAACACCATATATTTT.

V usage is TRBV2 and J usage is TRBJ1-1; weak D call: TRBD1 (5 bases). The CDR3 contains 12 residues. V was trimmed by 4 bases and J by 4 bases, leaving 7 bases between them. Germline V gene sequence: CDR1 SNHLY, CDR2 FYNNEI. This chain's CDR3 is CASSVQGTEAFF. The CDR3 nucleotides are TGTGCCAGCAGTGTCCAGGGCACTGAAGCTTTCTTT.

A few counts support this clone. The V and J genes are TRBV19 and TRBJ2-3; 7 bases map to TRBD1. CDR1 is LNHDA, CDR2 SQIVND, per germline (reference sequence). CDR3 length: 13 amino acids. The V gene end was trimmed by 4 bases and the J gene end by 6 bases; junction bases not matched to a gene: 4. The CDR3 DNA is TGTGCCAGTAGTACGACAGGGTCGGATACGCAGTATTTT. It encodes CASSTTGSDTQYF.

This clone has a single count. CDR3 DNA sequence: TGTGCCAGCAGCCCGGACAGCGCGCAAGAGACCCAGTACTTC. Translating it yields CASSPDSAQETQYF. This chain links TRBV2 with TRBJ2-5; D might be TRBD1 (6 bases). Germline loops: CDR1 SNHLY, CDR2 FYNNEI. Trimming shortened V by 6 bases and J by 2 bases, and 13 bases separated the two germline ends. The CDR3 runs 14 residues.